The TCR beta chain under discussion was sequenced for a study of cytomegalovirus exposure and HLA in healthy donors. Study details: There were 90 million to 140 million unique TCR beta sequences, drawn from some 180 million T cells, in an earlier analysis. There were around 390 genotyped donors. Of these, roughly 80% fell in the genetic ancestry cluster associated with self-reported Caucasian donors.

Findings and caveats of the study: Near-uniform donor sequencing depth was presumed by presence/absence analyses. A list of roughly 180 TCR beta chains associated with cytomegalovirus was given.

PCR was performed using 60 Vbeta and 13 Jbeta primers. Clones were read by immunoSEQ multiplex PCR, and TCRdb kept only the in-frame ones, dropping some. The table includes 150,000 to 200,000 clones, roughly 76% detected once. Worth noting for this clone: Its antigen is not identified. The germline gene is not matched at one end of the junction; a read error may be the cause.

Sequenced material: PBMCs. The TCR comes from a woman aged 18-35 years in good health and CMV-seropositive.

CDR3 in DNA: TGTGCCAGCCGCTTATTAGTGGCAAGCGGTACCCTTTATGGCTACACCTTC. Translated, it gives CASRLLVASGTLYGYTF. The chain has TRBV7-2 and TRBJ1-2; D unclear. This CDR3 has 17 amino acids. Germline CDR1 and CDR2: SGHTA and FQGNSA.